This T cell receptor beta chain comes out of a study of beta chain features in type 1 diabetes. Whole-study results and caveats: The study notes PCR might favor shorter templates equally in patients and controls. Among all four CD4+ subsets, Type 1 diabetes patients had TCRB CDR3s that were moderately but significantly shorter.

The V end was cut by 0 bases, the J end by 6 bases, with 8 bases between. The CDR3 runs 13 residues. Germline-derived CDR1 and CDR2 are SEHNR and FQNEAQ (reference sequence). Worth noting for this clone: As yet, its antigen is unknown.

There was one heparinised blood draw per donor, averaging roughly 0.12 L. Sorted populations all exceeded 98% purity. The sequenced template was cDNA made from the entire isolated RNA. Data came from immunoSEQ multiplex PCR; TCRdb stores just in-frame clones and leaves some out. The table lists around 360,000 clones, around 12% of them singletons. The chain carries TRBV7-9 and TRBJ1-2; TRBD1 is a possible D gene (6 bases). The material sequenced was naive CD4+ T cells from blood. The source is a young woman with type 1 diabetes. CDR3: CASSLASGDGYTF. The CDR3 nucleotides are TGTGCCAGCAGCTTAGCTTCAGGGGATGGCTACACCTTC.